This TCR beta chain appears in the sequencing data of a study of T-cell reconstitution after alpha-beta-depleted transplantation in children. Concerning this clonotype itself: Its antigen is still unknown.

CDR1 LGHDT and CDR2 YNNKEL come from the germline V gene (reference sequence). Trimming pared 0 bases from V and 5 bases from J, leaving 6 bases between. The CDR3 length is 13 residues. The TCRbeta library was prepared with unique molecular identifiers. TCRdb passed the PCR reads through MiXCR, listing each CDR3 protein once. The sample consists of 150,000 to 250,000 distinct CDR3 sequences, roughly 6.5% of them appearing once. The study, taken as a whole, reports: Expanded clones from the graft, numbering several hundred, reportedly supplied alpha-beta T cells about two months after transplant. After one year, T-cell counts and TCRbeta diversity mostly came from new T cells.

Sequencing used PBMCs, obtained before TCRalphabeta/CD19-depleted stem cell transplant. The receptor comes from a girl in the first two years of life with combined immunodeficiency, due to receive a stem cell transplant. V usage is TRBV3-1 and J usage is TRBJ2-3; the D is unclear. DNA for the CDR3: TGTGCCAGCAGCCAAGATCTCGTAGATACGCAGTATTTT. Translated, it gives CASSQDLVDTQYF.